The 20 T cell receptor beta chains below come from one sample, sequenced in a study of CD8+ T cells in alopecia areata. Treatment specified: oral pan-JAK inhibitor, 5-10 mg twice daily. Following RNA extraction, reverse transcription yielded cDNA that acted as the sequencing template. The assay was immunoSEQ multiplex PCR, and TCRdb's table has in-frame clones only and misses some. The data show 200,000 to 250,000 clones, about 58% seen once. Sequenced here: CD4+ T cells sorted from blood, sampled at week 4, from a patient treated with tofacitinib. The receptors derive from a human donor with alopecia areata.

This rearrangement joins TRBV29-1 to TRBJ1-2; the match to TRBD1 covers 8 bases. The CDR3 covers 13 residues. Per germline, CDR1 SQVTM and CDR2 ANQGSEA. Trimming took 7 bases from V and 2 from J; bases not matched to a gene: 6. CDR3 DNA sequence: TGCAGCGCTCGACAGGGGTTGAACTATGGCTACACCTTC. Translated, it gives CSARQGLNYGYTF.

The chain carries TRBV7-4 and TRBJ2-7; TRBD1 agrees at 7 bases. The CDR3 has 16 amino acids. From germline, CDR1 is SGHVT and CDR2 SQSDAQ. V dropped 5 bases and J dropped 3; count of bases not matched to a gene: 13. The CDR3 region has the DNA TGTGCCAGCAGCCTGGGCCGGGACAGTCGTTACTACGAGCAGTACTTC. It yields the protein CASSLGRDSRYYEQYF.

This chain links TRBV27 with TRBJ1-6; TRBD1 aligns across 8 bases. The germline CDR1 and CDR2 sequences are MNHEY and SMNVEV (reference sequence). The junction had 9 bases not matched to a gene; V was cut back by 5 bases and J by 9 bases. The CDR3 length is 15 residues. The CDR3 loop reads CASSTITGGSSPLHF. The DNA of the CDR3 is TGTGCCAGCAGTACGATAACAGGGGGGAGTTCACCCCTCCACTTT.

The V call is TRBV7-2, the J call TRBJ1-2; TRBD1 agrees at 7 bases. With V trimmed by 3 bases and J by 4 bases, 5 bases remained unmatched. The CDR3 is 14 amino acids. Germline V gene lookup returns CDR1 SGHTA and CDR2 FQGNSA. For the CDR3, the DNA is TGTGCCAGCAGCTTCTACGACAGGGCCTATGGCTACACCTTC. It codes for CASSFYDRAYGYTF.

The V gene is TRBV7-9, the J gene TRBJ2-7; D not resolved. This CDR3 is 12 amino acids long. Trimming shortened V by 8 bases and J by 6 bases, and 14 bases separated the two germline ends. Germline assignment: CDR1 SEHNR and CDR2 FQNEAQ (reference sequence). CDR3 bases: TGTGCCAGCGGGCCCGCTTTGGGCGAGCAGTACTTC. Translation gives CASGPALGEQYF.

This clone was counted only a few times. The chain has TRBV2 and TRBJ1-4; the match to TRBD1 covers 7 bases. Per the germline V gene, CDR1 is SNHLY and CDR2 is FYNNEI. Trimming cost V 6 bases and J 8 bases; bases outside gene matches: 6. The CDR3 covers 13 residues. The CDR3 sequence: CASSRGTEEKLFF. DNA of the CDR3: TGTGCCAGCAGCAGGGGGACAGAGGAAAAACTGTTTTTT. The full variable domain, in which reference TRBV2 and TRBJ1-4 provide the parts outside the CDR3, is EPEVTQTPSHQVTQMGQEVILRCVPISNHLYFYWYRQILGQKVEFLVSFYNNEISEKSEIFDDQFSVERPDGSNFTLKIRSTKLEDSAMYFCASSRGTEEKLFFGSGTQLSVL.

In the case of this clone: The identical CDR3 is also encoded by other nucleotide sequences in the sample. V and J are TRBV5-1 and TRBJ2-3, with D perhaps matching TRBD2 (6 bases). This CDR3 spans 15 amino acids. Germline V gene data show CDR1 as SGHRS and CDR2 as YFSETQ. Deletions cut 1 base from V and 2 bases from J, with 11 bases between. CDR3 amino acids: CASSLRGVITDTQYF. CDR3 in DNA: TGCGCCAGCAGCTTGCGCGGGGTAATCACAGATACGCAGTATTTT.

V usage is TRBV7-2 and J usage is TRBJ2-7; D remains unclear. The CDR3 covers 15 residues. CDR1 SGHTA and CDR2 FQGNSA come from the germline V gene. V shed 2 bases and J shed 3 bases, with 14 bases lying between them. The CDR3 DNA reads TGTGCCAGCAGCTTATTTTTTTCCGGGTACTACGAGCAGTACTTC. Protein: CASSLFFSGYYEQYF.

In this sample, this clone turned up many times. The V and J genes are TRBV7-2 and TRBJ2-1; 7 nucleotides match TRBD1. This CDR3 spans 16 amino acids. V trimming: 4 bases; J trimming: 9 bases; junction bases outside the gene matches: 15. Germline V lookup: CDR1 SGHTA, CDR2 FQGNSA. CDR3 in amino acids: CASSWDSTIAVAEQFF. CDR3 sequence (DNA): TGTGCCAGCAGCTGGGACAGCACTATAGCAGTGGCTGAGCAGTTCTTC. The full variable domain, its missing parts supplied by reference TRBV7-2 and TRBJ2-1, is GAGVSQSPSNKVTEKGKDVELRCDPISGHTALYWYRQSLGQGLEFLIYFQGNSAPDKSGLPSDRFSAERTGGSVSTLTIQRTQQEDSAVYLCASSWDSTIAVAEQFFGPGTRLTVL.

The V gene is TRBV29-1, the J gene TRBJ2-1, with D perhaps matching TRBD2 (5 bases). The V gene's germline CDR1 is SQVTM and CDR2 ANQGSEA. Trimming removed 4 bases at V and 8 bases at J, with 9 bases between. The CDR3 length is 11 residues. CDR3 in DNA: TGCAGCGTTGGAAACGGGGATGAGCAGTTCTTC. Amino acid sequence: CSVGNGDEQFF.

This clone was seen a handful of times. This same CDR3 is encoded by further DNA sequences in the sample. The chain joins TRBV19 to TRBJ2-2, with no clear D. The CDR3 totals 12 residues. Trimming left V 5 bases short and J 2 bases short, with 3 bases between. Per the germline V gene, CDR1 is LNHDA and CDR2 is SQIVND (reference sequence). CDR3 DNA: TGTGCCAGTAGTCAAAACACCGGGGAGCTGTTTTTT. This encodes CASSQNTGELFF.

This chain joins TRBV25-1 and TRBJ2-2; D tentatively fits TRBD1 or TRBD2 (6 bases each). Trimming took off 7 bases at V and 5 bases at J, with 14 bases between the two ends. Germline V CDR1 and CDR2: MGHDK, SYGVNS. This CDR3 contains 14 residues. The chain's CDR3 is CASTRGAPTGELFF. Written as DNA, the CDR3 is TGTGCCAGCACTAGGGGGGCACCAACCGGGGAGCTGTTTTTT.

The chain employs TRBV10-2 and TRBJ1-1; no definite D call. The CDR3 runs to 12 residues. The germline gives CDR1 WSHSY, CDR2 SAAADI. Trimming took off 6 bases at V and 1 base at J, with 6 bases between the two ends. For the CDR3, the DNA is TGCGCCAGCAGACGAGCGAACACTGAAGCTTTCTTT. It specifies CASRRANTEAFF.

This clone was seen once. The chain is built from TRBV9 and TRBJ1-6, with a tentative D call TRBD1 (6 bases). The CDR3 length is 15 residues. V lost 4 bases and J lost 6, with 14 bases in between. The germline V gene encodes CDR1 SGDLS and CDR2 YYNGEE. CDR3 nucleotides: TGTGCCAGCAGCCCCTTTGACAGGCTTAATTCACCCCTCCACTTT. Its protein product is CASSPFDRLNSPLHF.

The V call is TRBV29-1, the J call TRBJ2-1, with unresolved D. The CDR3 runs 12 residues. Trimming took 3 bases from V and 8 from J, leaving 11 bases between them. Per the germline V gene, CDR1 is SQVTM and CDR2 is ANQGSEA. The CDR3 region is CSVESPPYEQFF. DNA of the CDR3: TGCAGCGTTGAGAGCCCCCCATATGAGCAGTTCTTC.

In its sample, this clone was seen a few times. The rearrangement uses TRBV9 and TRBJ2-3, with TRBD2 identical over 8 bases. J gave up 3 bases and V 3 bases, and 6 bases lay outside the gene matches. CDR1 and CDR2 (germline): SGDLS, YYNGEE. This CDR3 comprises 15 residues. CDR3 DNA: TGTGCCAGCAGCGCCTCGGGGGGGTGGACAGATACGCAGTATTTT. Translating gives CASSASGGWTDTQYF.

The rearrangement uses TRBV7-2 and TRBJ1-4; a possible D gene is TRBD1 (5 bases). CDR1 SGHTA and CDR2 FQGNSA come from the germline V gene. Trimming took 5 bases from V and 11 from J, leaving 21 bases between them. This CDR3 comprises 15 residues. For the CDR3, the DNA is TGTGCCAGCAGCGACGGGCCCAGGGCCTCGAGCAAACTGTTTTTT. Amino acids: CASSDGPRASSKLFF.

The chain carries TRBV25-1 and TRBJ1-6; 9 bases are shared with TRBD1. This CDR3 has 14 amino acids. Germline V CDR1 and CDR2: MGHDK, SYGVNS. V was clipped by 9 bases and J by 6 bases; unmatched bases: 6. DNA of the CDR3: TGTGCCAGTGGAGGGACAGGGTCTAATTCACCCCTCCACTTT. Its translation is CASGGTGSNSPLHF. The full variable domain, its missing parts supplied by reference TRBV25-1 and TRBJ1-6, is EADIYQTPRYLVIGTGKKITLECSQTMGHDKMYWYQQDPGMELHLIHYSYGVNSTEKGDLSSESTVSRIRTEHFPLTLESARPSHTSQYLCASGGTGSNSPLHFGNGTRLTVT.

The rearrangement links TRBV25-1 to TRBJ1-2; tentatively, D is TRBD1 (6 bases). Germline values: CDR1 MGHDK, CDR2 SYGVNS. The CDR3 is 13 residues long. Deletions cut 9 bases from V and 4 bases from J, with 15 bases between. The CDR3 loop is CASTGVGGYGYTF. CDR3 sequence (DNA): TGTGCCAGTACCGGTGTAGGGGGCTATGGCTACACCTTC.

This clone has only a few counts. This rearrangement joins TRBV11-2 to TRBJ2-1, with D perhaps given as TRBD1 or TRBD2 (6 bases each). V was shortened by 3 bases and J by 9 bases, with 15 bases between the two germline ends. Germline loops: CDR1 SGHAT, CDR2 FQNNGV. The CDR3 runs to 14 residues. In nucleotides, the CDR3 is TGTGCCAGCAGCTTCGCCACGGGGGCAGGTGAGCAGTTCTTC. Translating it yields CASSFATGAGEQFF. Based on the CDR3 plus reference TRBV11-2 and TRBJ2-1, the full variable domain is EAGVAQSPRYKIIEKRQSVAFWCNPISGHATLYWYQQILGQGPKLLIQFQNNGVVDDSQLPKDRFSAERLKGVDSTLKIQPAKLEDSAVYLCASSFATGAGEQFFGPGTRLTVL.